The 9 T cell receptor beta chains below all came from one sample that was sequenced in a study of cytomegalovirus exposure and HLA in healthy donors. It was with 60 Vbeta and 13 Jbeta primers that the PCR ran. Profiled with immunoSEQ multiplex PCR; TCRdb holds only in-frame clones, not every one. The repertoire holds 150,000 to 200,000 clones, roughly 80% seen once, with roughly 3% in the top ten. Sequenced sample: PBMCs. The source of these receptors is a female donor in good health and CMV-seronegative.

In this sample, this clone turned up once. V gene TRBV10-3 combines with J gene TRBJ2-3; D ambiguous. Per the germline V gene, CDR1 is ENHRY and CDR2 is SYGVKD. This CDR3 contains 14 residues. V shed 7 bases and J shed 0 bases, with 11 bases lying between them. CDR3 sequence (DNA): TGTGCCATCAATGGCGGAGCTAGCACAGATACGCAGTATTTT. Translating gives CAINGGASTDTQYF.

This chain joins TRBV11-2 and TRBJ1-2; weak D call: TRBD1 (5 bases). CDR1 is SGHAT and CDR2 is FQNNGV in the germline V gene. V gave up 2 bases and J gave up 3 bases, with 7 bases separating them. CDR3 length: 13 residues. CDR3 nucleotides: TGTGCCAGCAGCTTACCAGGGTACTATGGCTACACCTTC. Protein sequence: CASSLPGYYGYTF. The variable domain in full, with the rest retrieved from reference TRBV11-2 and TRBJ1-2, is EAGVAQSPRYKIIEKRQSVAFWCNPISGHATLYWYQQILGQGPKLLIQFQNNGVVDDSQLPKDRFSAERLKGVDSTLKIQPAKLEDSAVYLCASSLPGYYGYTFGSGTRLTVV.

The genes are TRBV7-3 and TRBJ1-2, with D possibly matching TRBD1 (6 bases). Germline V CDR1 and CDR2: SGHTA, FQGTGA. With 2 bases removed from V and 4 bases from J, the gap between germline ends came to 14 bases. CDR3 length: 15 amino acids. This CDR3 reads CASSLGGGASYGYTF. CDR3 nucleotides: TGTGCCAGCAGCTTAGGGGGGGGCGCTTCCTATGGCTACACCTTC.

This chain links TRBV9 with TRBJ2-1, with 7 bases matching TRBD1. The germline V gene has CDR1 SGDLS and CDR2 YYNGEE. With 6 bases clipped from V and 8 bases from J, the junction kept 5 bases outside the gene matches. The CDR3 runs to 12 residues. The CDR3 region has the DNA TGTGCCAGCAACCAGGGGGTCCATGAGCAGTTCTTC. Encoded protein: CASNQGVHEQFF.

The gene calls are TRBV30 and TRBJ1-1; TRBD1 agrees at 8 bases. Germline V gives CDR1 GTSNPN, CDR2 SVGIG (reference sequence). J gave up 6 bases and V 3 bases, and 3 bases lay outside the gene matches. The CDR3 is made up of 12 amino acids. The CDR3 DNA is TGTGCCTGGAGAGGGGGACAGGCTGAAGCTTTCTTT. Protein product: CAWRGGQAEAFF.

The gene calls are TRBV5-1 and TRBJ2-1; 11 bases fit TRBD2. Germline values: CDR1 SGHRS, CDR2 YFSETQ. V shed 7 bases, J shed 10 bases, and the junction held 10 bases outside the gene matches. CDR3 length: 14 residues. The chain's CDR3 is CASYLAGGPKEQFF. The CDR3 DNA is TGCGCCAGCTACTTAGCGGGGGGGCCTAAGGAGCAGTTCTTC.

In this sample, this clone turned up once. This chain connects TRBV4-3 to TRBJ1-4; 9 bases fit TRBD1. Looked up from germline, CDR1 is LGHNA and CDR2 is YSLEER. This CDR3 is 17 amino acids long. Germline trimming cut 0 bases from V and 5 bases from J; bases unmatched to any gene: 7. Here the CDR3 reads CASSQELRQGVNEKLFF. In nucleotides, the CDR3 is TGCGCCAGCAGCCAAGAACTCCGACAGGGGGTAAATGAAAAACTGTTTTTT.

CDR3 DNA: TGTGCCAGCAGCCGAGGGGGTCTGGTTTCACCCCTCCACTTT. Residues: CASSRGGLVSPLHF. The chain uses TRBV7-9 and TRBJ1-6; possible D gene TRBD1, 6 bases. The CDR3 sequence is 14 residues long. Germline V lookup: CDR1 SEHNR, CDR2 FQNEAQ (reference sequence). The V gene lost 5 bases and the J gene lost 9 bases, with 14 bases spanning the gap.

This clone was detected once. V usage is TRBV7-2 and J usage is TRBJ1-4, with D possibly being TRBD1 (6 bases). This CDR3 is 15 amino acids long. Germline-derived CDR1 and CDR2 are SGHTA and FQGNSA. Trimming shortened V by 3 bases and J by 7 bases, and 15 bases separated the two germline ends. CDR3 DNA sequence: TGTGCCAGCAGCTTCGGGGGGGGCGTACCTGAAAAACTGTTTTTT. The encoded protein is CASSFGGGVPEKLFF. Filled out from reference TRBV7-2 and TRBJ1-4, the complete variable domain reads GAGVSQSPSNKVTEKGKDVELRCDPISGHTALYWYRQSLGQGLEFLIYFQGNSAPDKSGLPSDRFSAERTGGSVSTLTIQRTQQEDSAVYLCASSFGGGVPEKLFFGSGTQLSVL.